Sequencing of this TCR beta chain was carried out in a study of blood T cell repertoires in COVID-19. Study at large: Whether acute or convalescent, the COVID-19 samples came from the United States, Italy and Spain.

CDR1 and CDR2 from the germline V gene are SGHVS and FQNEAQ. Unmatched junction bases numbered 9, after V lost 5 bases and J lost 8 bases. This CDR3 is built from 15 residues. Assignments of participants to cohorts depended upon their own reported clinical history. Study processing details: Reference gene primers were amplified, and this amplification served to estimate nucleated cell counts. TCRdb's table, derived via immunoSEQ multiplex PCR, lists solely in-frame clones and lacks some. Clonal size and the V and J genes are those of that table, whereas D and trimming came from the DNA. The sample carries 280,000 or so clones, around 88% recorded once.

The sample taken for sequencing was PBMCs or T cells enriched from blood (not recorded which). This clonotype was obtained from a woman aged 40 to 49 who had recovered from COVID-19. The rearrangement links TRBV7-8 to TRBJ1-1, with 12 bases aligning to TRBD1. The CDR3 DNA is TGTGCCAGCAGCCCCGGGACAGGGGGCGGAAAAGAAGCTTTCTTT. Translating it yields CASSPGTGGGKEAFF.